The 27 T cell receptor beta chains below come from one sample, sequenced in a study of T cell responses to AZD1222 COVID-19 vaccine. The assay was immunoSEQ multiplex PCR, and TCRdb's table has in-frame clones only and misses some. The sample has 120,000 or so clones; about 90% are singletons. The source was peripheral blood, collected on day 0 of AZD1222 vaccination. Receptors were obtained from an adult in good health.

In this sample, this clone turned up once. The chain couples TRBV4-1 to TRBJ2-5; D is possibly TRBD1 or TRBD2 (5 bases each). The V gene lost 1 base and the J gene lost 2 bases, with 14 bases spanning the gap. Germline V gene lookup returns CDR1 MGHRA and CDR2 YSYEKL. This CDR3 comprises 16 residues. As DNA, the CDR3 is TGCGCCAGCAGCCAAGTGAGAGGGGACCTACAAGAGACCCAGTACTTC. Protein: CASSQVRGDLQETQYF.

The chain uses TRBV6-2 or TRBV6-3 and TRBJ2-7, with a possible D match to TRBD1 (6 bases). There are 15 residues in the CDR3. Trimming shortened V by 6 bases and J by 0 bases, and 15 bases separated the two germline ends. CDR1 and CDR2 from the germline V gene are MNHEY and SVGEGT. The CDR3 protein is CASSPVRGGSYEQYF. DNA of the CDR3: TGTGCCAGCAGCCCTGTCAGGGGCGGCTCCTACGAGCAGTACTTC.

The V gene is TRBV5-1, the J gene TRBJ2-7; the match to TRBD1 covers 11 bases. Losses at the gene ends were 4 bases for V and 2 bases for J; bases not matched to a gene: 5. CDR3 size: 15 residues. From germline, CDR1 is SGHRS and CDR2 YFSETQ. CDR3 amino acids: CASSQGQGATYEQYF. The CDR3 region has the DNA TGCGCCAGCAGCCAAGGACAGGGGGCCACCTACGAGCAGTACTTC.

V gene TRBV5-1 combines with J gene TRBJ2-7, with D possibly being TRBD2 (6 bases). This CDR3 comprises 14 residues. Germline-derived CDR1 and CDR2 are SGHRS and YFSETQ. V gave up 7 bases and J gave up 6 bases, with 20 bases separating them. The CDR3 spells CASVLQEGHTEQYF. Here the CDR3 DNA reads TGCGCCAGCGTACTCCAGGAGGGCCATACCGAGCAGTACTTC.

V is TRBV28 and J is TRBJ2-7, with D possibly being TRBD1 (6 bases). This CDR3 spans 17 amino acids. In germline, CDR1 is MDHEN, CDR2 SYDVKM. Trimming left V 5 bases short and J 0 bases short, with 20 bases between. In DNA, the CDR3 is TGTGCCAGCAGTCCAATCTCAGGGGCCTCAAGCTCCTACGAGCAGTACTTC. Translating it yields CASSPISGASSSYEQYF.

Here the CDR3 reads CATSSLAIYGYTF. The CDR3 coding sequence is TGTGCCACCAGCTCCTTAGCCATTTATGGCTACACCTTC. The chain recombines TRBV15 with TRBJ1-2; no clear D. Germline V gene sequence: CDR1 LNHNV, CDR2 YYDKDF (reference sequence). There are 13 residues in the CDR3. The germline V and J ends were trimmed by 5 bases and 5 bases, with 12 bases remaining between them.

The CDR3 loop is CASSQDRGSGSGETQYF. The CDR3 DNA reads as TGTGCCAGCAGCCAAGATCGGGGAAGCGGGAGTGGGGAGACCCAGTACTTC. The chain employs TRBV3-1 (or the pseudogene TRBV3-2) and TRBJ2-5, with 8 nucleotides matching TRBD2. From germline, CDR1 is LGHDT and CDR2 YNNKEL (reference sequence). V gave up 0 bases and J gave up 5 bases; unmatched junction bases: 11. The CDR3 has 17 amino acids.

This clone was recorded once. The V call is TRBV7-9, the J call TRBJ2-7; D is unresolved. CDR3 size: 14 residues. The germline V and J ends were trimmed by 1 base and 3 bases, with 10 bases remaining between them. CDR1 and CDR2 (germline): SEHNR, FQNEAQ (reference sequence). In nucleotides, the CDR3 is TGTGCCAGCAGCTTAGGGGTTGTGGGCTACGAGCAGTACTTC. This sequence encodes CASSLGVVGYEQYF. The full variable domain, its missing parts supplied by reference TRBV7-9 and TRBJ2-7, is DTGVSQNPRHKITKRGQNVTFRCDPISEHNRLYWYRQTLGQGPEFLTYFQNEAQLEKSRLLSDRFSAERPKGSFSTLEIQRTEQGDSAMYLCASSLGVVGYEQYFGPGTRLTVT.

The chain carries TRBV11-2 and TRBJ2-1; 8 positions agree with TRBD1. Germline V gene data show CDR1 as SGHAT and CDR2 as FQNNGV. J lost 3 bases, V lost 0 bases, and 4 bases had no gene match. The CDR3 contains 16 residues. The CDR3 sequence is CASSLEVRGHYNEQFF. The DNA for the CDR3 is TGTGCCAGCAGCTTAGAGGTCAGGGGGCACTACAATGAGCAGTTCTTC.

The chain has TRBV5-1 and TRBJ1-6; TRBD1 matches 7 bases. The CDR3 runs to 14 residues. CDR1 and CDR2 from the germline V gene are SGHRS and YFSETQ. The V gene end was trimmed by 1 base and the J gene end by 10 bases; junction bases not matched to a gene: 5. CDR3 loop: CASSLPGQTSPLHF. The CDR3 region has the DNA TGCGCCAGCAGCTTGCCGGGACAGACCTCACCCCTCCACTTT.

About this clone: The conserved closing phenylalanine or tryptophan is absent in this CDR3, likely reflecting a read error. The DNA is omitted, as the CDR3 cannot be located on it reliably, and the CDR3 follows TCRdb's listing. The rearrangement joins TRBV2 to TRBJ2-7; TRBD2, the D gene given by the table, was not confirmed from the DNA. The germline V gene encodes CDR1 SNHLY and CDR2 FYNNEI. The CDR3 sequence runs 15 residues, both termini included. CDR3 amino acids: CASSPRGLLAGVPSI.

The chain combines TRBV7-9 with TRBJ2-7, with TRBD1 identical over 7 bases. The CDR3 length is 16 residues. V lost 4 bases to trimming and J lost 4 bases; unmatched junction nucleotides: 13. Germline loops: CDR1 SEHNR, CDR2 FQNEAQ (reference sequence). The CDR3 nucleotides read TGTGCCAGCAGCTCATCCCACTTGACAGGGCGGTACGAGCAGTACTTC. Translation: CASSSSHLTGRYEQYF.

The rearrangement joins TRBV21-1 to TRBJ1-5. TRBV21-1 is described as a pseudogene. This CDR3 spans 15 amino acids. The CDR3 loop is CASSAQTMIVQPQHF. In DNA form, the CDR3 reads TGTGCCAGCAGCGCTCAGACGATGATAGTGCAGCCCCAGCATTTT.

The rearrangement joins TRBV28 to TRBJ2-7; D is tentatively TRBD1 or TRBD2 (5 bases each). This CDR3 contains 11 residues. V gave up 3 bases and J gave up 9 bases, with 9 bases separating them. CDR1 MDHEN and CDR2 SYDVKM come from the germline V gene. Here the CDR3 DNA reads TGTGCCAGCAGTTTCCGGGACGCGCAGTACTTC. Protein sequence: CASSFRDAQYF.

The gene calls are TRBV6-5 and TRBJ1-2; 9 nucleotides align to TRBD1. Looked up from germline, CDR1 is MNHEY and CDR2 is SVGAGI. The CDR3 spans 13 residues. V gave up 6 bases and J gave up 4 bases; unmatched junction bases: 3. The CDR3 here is CASRGQGRYGYTF. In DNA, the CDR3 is TGTGCCAGCAGGGGACAGGGACGCTATGGCTACACCTTC.

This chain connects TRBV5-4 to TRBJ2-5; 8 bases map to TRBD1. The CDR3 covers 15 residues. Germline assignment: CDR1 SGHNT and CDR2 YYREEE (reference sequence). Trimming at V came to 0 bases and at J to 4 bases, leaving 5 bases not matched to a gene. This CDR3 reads CASSLDPGGLETQYF. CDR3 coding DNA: TGTGCCAGCAGCTTGGACCCAGGGGGCTTAGAGACCCAGTACTTC.

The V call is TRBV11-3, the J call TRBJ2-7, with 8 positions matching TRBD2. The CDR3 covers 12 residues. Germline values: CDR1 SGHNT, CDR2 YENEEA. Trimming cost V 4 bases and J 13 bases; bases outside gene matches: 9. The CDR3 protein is CASSSGTRSHYF. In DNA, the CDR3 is TGTGCCAGCAGCTCCGGGACTAGAAGCCATTACTTC. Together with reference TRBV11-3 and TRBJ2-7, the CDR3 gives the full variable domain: EAGVVQSPRYKIIEKKQPVAFWCNPISGHNTLYWYLQNLGQGPELLIRYENEEAVDDSQLPKDRFSAERLKGVDSTLKIQPAELGDSAVYLCASSSGTRSHYFGPGTRLTVT.

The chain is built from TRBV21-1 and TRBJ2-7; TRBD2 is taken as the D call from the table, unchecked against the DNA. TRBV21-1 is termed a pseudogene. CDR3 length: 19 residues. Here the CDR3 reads CASSKYRPGLAGGKYEQYF. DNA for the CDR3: TGTGCCAGCAGCAAATACCGCCCGGGACTAGCGGGAGGGAAGTACGAGCAGTACTTC.

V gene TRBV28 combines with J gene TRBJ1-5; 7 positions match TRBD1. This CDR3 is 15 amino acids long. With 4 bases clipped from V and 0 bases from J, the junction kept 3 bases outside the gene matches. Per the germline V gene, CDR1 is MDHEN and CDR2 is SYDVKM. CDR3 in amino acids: CASSSGQYSNQPQHF. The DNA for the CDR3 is TGTGCCAGCAGTTCGGGACAGTATAGCAATCAGCCCCAGCATTTT.

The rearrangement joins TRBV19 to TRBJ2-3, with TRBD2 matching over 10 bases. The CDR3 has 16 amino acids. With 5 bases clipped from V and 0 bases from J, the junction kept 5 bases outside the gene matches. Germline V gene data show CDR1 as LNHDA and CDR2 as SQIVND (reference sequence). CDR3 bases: TGTGCCAGTAGTCCGACTAGCGGGTTTAGCACAGATACGCAGTATTTT. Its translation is CASSPTSGFSTDTQYF. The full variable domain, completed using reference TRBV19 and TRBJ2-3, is DGGITQSPKYLFRKEGQNVTLSCEQNLNHDAMYWYRQDPGQGLRLIYYSQIVNDFQKGDIAEGYSVSREKKESFPLTVTSAQKNPTAFYLCASSPTSGFSTDTQYFGPGTRLTVL.

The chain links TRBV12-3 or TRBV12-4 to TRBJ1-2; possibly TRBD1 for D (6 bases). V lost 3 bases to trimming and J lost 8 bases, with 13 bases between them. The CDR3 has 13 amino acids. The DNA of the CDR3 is TGTGCCAGCAGTTTTAACAGGGTGGGAGGCTACACCTTC. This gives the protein CASSFNRVGGYTF.

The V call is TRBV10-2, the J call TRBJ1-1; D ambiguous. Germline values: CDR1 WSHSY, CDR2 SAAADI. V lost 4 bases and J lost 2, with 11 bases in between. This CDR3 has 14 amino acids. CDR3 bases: TGCGCCAGCAGTGGGCGCAACTTCAACACTGAAGCTTTCTTT. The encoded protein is CASSGRNFNTEAFF.

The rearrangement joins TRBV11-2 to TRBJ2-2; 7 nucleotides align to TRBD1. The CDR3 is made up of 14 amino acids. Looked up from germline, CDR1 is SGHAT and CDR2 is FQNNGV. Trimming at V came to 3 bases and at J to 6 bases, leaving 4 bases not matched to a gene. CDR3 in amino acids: CASSLDRFPGELFF. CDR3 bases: TGTGCCAGCAGCTTGGACAGGTTTCCCGGGGAGCTGTTTTTT.

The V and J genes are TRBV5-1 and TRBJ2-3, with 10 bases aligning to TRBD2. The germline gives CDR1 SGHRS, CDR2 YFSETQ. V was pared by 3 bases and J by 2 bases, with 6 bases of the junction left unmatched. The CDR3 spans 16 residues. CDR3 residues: CASSSGTSAFTDTQYF. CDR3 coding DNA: TGCGCCAGCAGCTCGGGGACTAGCGCATTCACAGATACGCAGTATTTT.

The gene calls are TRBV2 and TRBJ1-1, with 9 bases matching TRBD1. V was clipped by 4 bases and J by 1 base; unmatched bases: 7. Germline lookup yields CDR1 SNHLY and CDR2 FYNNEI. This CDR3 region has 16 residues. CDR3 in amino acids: CASSGWTGATNTEAFF. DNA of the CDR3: TGTGCCAGCAGTGGTTGGACAGGGGCGACGAACACTGAAGCTTTCTTT.

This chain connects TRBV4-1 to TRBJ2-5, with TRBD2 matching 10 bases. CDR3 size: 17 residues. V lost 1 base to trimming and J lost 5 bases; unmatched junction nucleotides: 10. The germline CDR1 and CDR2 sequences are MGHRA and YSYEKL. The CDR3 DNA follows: TGCGCCAGCAGCCAAGCAGATCTAGCGGGAGTAGGGGAGACCCAGTACTTC. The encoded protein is CASSQADLAGVGETQYF.

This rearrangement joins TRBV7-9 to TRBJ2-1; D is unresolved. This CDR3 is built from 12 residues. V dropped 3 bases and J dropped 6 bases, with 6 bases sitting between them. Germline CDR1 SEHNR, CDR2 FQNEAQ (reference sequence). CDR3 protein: CASSFRVNEQFF. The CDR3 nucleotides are TGTGCCAGCAGCTTTCGGGTCAATGAGCAGTTCTTC.